This passage covers 9 T cell receptor beta chains from one sample sequenced in a study of OX40 agonist ivuxolimab in advanced cancers. The method was immunoSEQ multiplex PCR; TCRdb's version includes in-frame clones alone and lacks a portion of them. The sample yields under 100,000 clones, approximately 80% seen once. This specimen was CD4+ or CD8+ T cells sorted from blood, taken in a trial of the OX40 agonist ivuxolimab. These receptors all stem from an adult with an advanced solid tumor such as melanoma, head and neck, liver or kidney cancer.

This CDR3 reads CASSTFAGAGQLTGELFF. CDR3 nucleotide sequence: TGTGCCAGTAGTACCTTCGCCGGGGCAGGGCAGTTGACCGGGGAGCTGTTTTTT. The chain combines TRBV19 with TRBJ2-2; D may match TRBD1 or TRBD2 (5 bases each). Per the germline V gene, CDR1 is LNHDA and CDR2 is SQIVND (reference sequence). V was shortened by 4 bases and J by 5 bases, with 23 bases between the two germline ends. This CDR3 spans 18 amino acids.

The chain recombines TRBV25-1 with TRBJ1-5; D not certain. Trimming pared 5 bases from V and 4 bases from J, leaving 6 bases between. This CDR3 contains 12 residues. Germline V gene lookup returns CDR1 MGHDK and CDR2 SYGVNS. Written as DNA, the CDR3 is TGTGCCAGCAGTCACCCAAATCAGCCCCAGCATTTT. As protein: CASSHPNQPQHF. The variable domain in full, with the rest retrieved from reference TRBV25-1 and TRBJ1-5, is EADIYQTPRYLVIGTGKKITLECSQTMGHDKMYWYQQDPGMELHLIHYSYGVNSTEKGDLSSESTVSRIRTEHFPLTLESARPSHTSQYLCASSHPNQPQHFGDGTRLSIL.

This sequence joins TRBV5-1 and TRBJ2-7; 7 bases are a match to TRBD2. V shed 4 bases, J shed 1 base, and the junction held 11 bases outside the gene matches. Germline V gene sequence: CDR1 SGHRS, CDR2 YFSETQ. This CDR3 is built from 16 residues. CDR3 protein: CASSVSGGSLSYEQYF. In DNA, the CDR3 is TGCGCCAGCAGCGTCTCAGGCGGGAGCTTGTCCTACGAGCAGTACTTC.

The chain uses TRBV21-1 and TRBJ2-7; TRBD1, as called in the table, went unchecked against the DNA. TRBV21-1 has pseudogene status. The CDR3 extends over 15 amino acids. CDR3 amino acids: CASSKARDRTYEQYF. The CDR3 DNA sequence: TGTGCCAGCAGCAAAGCCCGGGACAGAACCTACGAGCAGTACTTC.

J is TRBJ1-2 and V is TRBV7-2; D gene uncertain. V lost 6 bases to trimming and J lost 6 bases, with 17 bases between them. CDR1 is SGHTA and CDR2 is FQGNSA in the germline V gene. The CDR3 has 14 residues. The CDR3 loop reads CASSHPGGANGYTF. The CDR3 nucleotides are TGTGCCAGCAGTCATCCGGGAGGCGCGAATGGCTACACCTTC.

The chain combines TRBV6-1 with TRBJ1-1; D gene unclear. The germline V gene encodes CDR1 MNHNS and CDR2 SASEGT. V lost 0 bases to trimming and J lost 5 bases, with 10 bases between them. CDR3 length equals 14 residues. The CDR3 DNA reads as TGTGCCAGCAGTGAAGCGCTTCGGGAAACTGAAGCTTTCTTT. Its protein product is CASSEALRETEAFF.

V is TRBV6-5 and J is TRBJ1-2, with 8 bases that match TRBD1. Germline lookup yields CDR1 MNHEY and CDR2 SVGAGI. V trimming: 5 bases; J trimming: 7 bases; junction bases outside the gene matches: 9. This CDR3 spans 14 amino acids. The CDR3 protein is CASSTRTGTGGYTF. The DNA of the CDR3 is TGTGCCAGCAGTACCAGGACAGGGACGGGTGGCTACACCTTC.

The CDR3 spells CASSLVLDGGEAFF. The CDR3 DNA reads TGTGCCAGCAGCTTGGTTCTGGACGGGGGTGAAGCTTTCTTT. This chain links TRBV5-6 with TRBJ1-1; TRBD1 might be the D (5 bases). The CDR3 has 14 residues. In germline, CDR1 is SGHDT, CDR2 YYEEEE. V lost 0 bases and J lost 7, with 13 bases in between. The variable domain in full, completed from reference TRBV5-6 and TRBJ1-1, reads DAGVTQSPTHLIKTRGQQVTLRCSPKSGHDTVSWYQQALGQGPQFIFQYYEEEERQRGNFPDRFSGHQFPNYSSELNVNALLLGDSALYLCASSLVLDGGEAFFGQGTRLTVV.

The sample holds a few counts of this clone. The chain is built from TRBV7-8 and TRBJ1-3; D not certain. The CDR3 is 15 residues long. Trimming removed 2 bases at V and 0 bases at J, with 8 bases between. CDR1 is SGHVS, CDR2 FQNEAQ, per germline. Here the CDR3 DNA reads TGTGCCAGCAGCTTAACGGCCTTCTCTGGAAACACCATATATTTT. Its translation: CASSLTAFSGNTIYF.